One and the same sample provided the 4 T cell receptor beta chains below, sequenced in a study of tumor and adjacent non-tumor tissue in lung cancer (dated 2018 in TCRdb). RNA was extracted from bulk unsorted tissue and checked for quality with a NanoDrop ND-1000 and an Agilent 2100. Libraries were prepared through multiplex PCR. Sequencing relied on an Illumina HiSeq 2500. TCRbeta libraries were constructed through three rounds of nested PCR with primers (Table S4) according to protocols modified from ARM-PCR. TCRdb cleaned the public reads at Q25 with fastp, built clones with MiXCR and kept in-frame beta chains. Every distinct CDR3 protein forms one entry, paired with its most common genes and DNA. The sample records more than 75,000 distinct CDR3 sequences, around 70% of which are singletons. Of the sample, roughly 12% is held by the ten largest clones. Material: lung tumor tissue. These receptors came from a woman in her 70s with non-small cell lung cancer.

This clonotype was counted between two and nine times. CDR3 nucleotides: TGTGCCTGGAGTGTACCGGACAGGAGAAATCAGCCCCAGCATTTT. Its translation: CAWSVPDRRNQPQHF. The rearrangement uses TRBV30 and TRBJ1-5, with 7 bases identical to TRBD1. The CDR3 length is 15 residues. With 0 bases clipped from V and 4 bases from J, the junction kept 6 bases outside the gene matches. The V gene's germline CDR1 is GTSNPN and CDR2 SVGIG (reference sequence).

Worth noting for this clonotype: The CDR3 carries no conserved terminal phenylalanine or tryptophan, so it likely arises from a read error. This rearrangement joins TRBV4-1 to TRBJ2-2; 9 nucleotides align to TRBD1. Germline V gene data show CDR1 as MGHRA and CDR2 as YSYEKL. The V and J ends lost 4 bases and 5 bases, in that order; junction bases with no gene match: 11. This CDR3 is 17 amino acids long. The CDR3 region is CASSLQPGQGGTGELFV. In DNA form, the CDR3 reads TGCGCCAGCAGCCTGCAACCGGGACAGGGTGGTACCGGGGAGCTGTTTGTT.

This clonotype appeared once. One junction end disagrees with the germline gene, perhaps due to a read error. The J gene is TRBJ2-3, the V gene TRBV28, with 7 bases that match TRBD1. Germline CDR1 and CDR2: MDHEN and SYDVKM. This CDR3 has 16 residues. CDR3 coding DNA: TGTGCTAGCAGTTTTCAGACAGGGTCAGGCATAGATACGCAGTATTTT. Residues: CASSFQTGSGIDTQYF.

This clonotype was recorded at least ten times. This chain joins TRBV12-3 or TRBV12-4 and TRBJ2-7; D remains ambiguous. CDR3 length equals 14 residues. V was trimmed by 4 bases and J by 7 bases, leaving 17 bases between them. The CDR3 sequence: CASSSSRLVGEQYF. The CDR3 DNA sequence: TGTGCCAGCAGTTCCTCTAGGCTAGTAGGAGAGCAGTACTTC.